This T cell receptor (beta chain) emerged from a study of T cell changes during pregnancy in multiple sclerosis (dated by TCRdb to the late 2010s). Context from the whole study: In women with multiple sclerosis, the researchers looked at how the T cell repertoire shifted as pregnancy progressed.

Sequences MNHEY (CDR1) and SVGAGI (CDR2) are obtained from the germline V gene. Trimming removed 5 bases from V and 2 bases from J, leaving 3 bases between the germline ends. The CDR3 runs 12 amino acids, cysteine and phenylalanine included. The DNA shown is the 36-base CDR3, in frame from base 1. About this clone: Its antigen specificity is not known. Base qualities are not recorded, but no much larger clone differs from it by a single base.

Library preparation employed the immunoSEQ multiplex PCR assay. In TCRdb, the immuneACCESS table is reduced to in-frame sequences with V and J assigned. These tables do not hold every clone; where another copy was compared, an unresolved V gene accounts for under half, and the others remain unexplained. Within this sample are over 45,000 clones, with roughly 89% of them counted one time only. The ten largest make up about 2% of the sample. Specimen: peripheral blood, collected in the first trimester of pregnancy. The chain employs TRBV6-5 and TRBJ2-2, with the identity of the D gene unclear. The sequence came from a female donor with multiple sclerosis, enrolled in a pregnancy study. The CDR3 corresponds to CASSQNTGELFF. The nucleotide sequence is given as TGTGCCAGCAGTCAAAACACCGGGGAGCTGTTTTTT.